This TCR beta chain was sequenced for a study of graft-versus-host responses after intestinal transplantation. With regard to this clone: No antigen is known for it.

Germline CDR1 reads MDHEN; CDR2 reads SYDVKM. The CDR3 has 16 residues. V lost 1 base to trimming and J lost 1 base, with 10 bases between them. Clones were read by immunoSEQ multiplex PCR, and TCRdb kept only the in-frame ones, dropping some. The data contain 45,000 to 50,000 clones, roughly 91% of them singletons. The chain recombines TRBV28 with TRBJ2-2, with D possibly being TRBD1 (6 bases). The receptor comes from a human donor who was the organ donor for an intestinal transplant. The sequenced sample was unstimulated CD4+ T cells sorted from spleen or lymph node cells, obtained before transplant. The CDR3 DNA is TGTGCCAGCAGTTTATTAGCCAGGGGGAACACCGGGGAGCTGTTTTTT. It translates to CASSLLARGNTGELFF.